The 26 T cell receptor beta chains below were found in one sample sequenced in a study of CD8+CD57+ T cells in acquired aplastic anemia. By flow cytometry, patients selected for sequencing had shown an expansion of CD8+CD57+ cells. Genomic DNA, the template, was used for profiling of the TCR beta VDJ and CDR3. TCRdb re-called the reads with MiXCR, one entry per CDR3 protein. The sample lists about 180,000 distinct CDR3 sequences; around 63% were seen once. Source material: sorted CD4+, CD8+, or CD8+CD57+ T cells (not recorded which) from PBMCs. These receptors came from a human donor with aplastic anemia.

J is TRBJ2-1 and V is TRBV20-1; D remains unclear. V lost 0 bases and J 9 bases, leaving 9 bases between the germline ends. The CDR3 has 12 residues. Germline V gene lookup returns CDR1 DFQATT and CDR2 SNEGSKA (reference sequence). The CDR3 DNA reads TGCAGTGCTAGAGATGTAGCTTTTGAGCAGTTCTTC. Its protein product is CSARDVAFEQFF.

This clonotype was seen many times. J is TRBJ2-1 and V is TRBV10-3; 11 positions match TRBD2. Unmatched junction bases numbered 13, after V lost 3 bases and J lost 6 bases. The CDR3 loop spans 18 amino acids. The V gene's germline CDR1 is ENHRY and CDR2 SYGVKD. The DNA for the CDR3 is TGTGCCATCAGTGACTGGACTGCGACTAGCGGGGTAGGCAATGAGCAGTTCTTC. Its protein product is CAISDWTATSGVGNEQFF.

This clonotype was recorded a few times. The J gene is TRBJ2-7, the V gene TRBV6-5; 14 bases match TRBD2. The CDR3 has 15 amino acids. The V and J ends lost 5 bases and 6 bases, in that order; junction bases with no gene match: 6. CDR1 and CDR2 (germline): MNHEY, SVGAGI. The CDR3 protein is CASSEGTSGSVEQYF. For the CDR3, the DNA is TGTGCCAGCAGTGAAGGGACTAGCGGGAGTGTCGAGCAGTACTTC.

The chain links TRBV20-1 to TRBJ2-3, with D unclear. Germline CDR1 and CDR2: DFQATT and SNEGSKA (reference sequence). There are 17 residues in the CDR3. V dropped 7 bases and J dropped 0 bases, with 23 bases sitting between them. This CDR3 is CSEVDGASQASTDTQYF. The CDR3 coding sequence is TGCAGTGAAGTGGACGGCGCGTCTCAAGCTAGCACAGATACGCAGTATTTT.

This clonotype occurred a few times. The CDR3 reads CSVESAGRPYEQYF. The DNA for the CDR3 is TGCAGCGTTGAAAGTGCCGGGAGGCCCTACGAGCAGTACTTC. This chain connects TRBV29-1 to TRBJ2-7, with 7 bases identical to TRBD2. In germline, CDR1 is SQVTM, CDR2 ANQGSEA. The trim removed 2 bases at V and 2 bases at J, leaving 6 bases unmatched. There are 14 residues in the CDR3.

The genes are TRBV7-3 and TRBJ2-5; 8 bases are shared with TRBD1. The junction had 1 base not matched to a gene; V was cut back by 0 bases and J by 4 bases. The CDR3 loop spans 14 amino acids. The V gene's germline CDR1 is SGHTA and CDR2 FQGTGA. This CDR3 reads CASSLTGTGETQYF. The DNA of the CDR3 is TGTGCCAGCAGCTTAACCGGGACAGGAGAGACCCAGTACTTC.

This clonotype was counted many times. The CDR3 DNA follows: TGTGCCAGCAGCGTAGGAATCGGACAGGGGGGCTATGGCTACACCTTC. Translating it yields CASSVGIGQGGYGYTF. The rearrangement joins TRBV9 to TRBJ1-2, with 10 positions matching TRBD1. The CDR3 covers 16 residues. Germline trimming cut 0 bases from V and 4 bases from J; bases unmatched to any gene: 6. Germline V gene sequence: CDR1 SGDLS, CDR2 YYNGEE.

Details on this clonotype: A read error is likely, as this CDR3 ends without the conserved phenylalanine or tryptophan. The V and J genes are TRBV25-1 and TRBJ1-1; 12 nucleotides line up with TRBD1. CDR1 and CDR2 from the germline V gene are MGHDK and SYGVNS. The V gene end was trimmed by 8 bases and the J gene end by 4 bases; junction bases not matched to a gene: 5. CDR3 size: 14 residues. CDR3 in DNA: TGTGCCAGCGTTTGGGGACAGGGGGCCACTGAAGCTTTCTCT. Translation gives CASVWGQGATEAFS.

This rearrangement joins TRBV25-1 to TRBJ2-7; D not certain. V was pared by 1 base and J by 3 bases, with 16 bases between. The CDR3 is 16 residues long. Germline V gene sequence: CDR1 MGHDK, CDR2 SYGVNS. The CDR3 loop reads CASSECPPPHHYEQYF. The CDR3 coding sequence is TGTGCCAGCAGTGAATGCCCCCCCCCGCACCACTACGAGCAGTACTTC.

J is TRBJ1-2 and V is TRBV6-5; D is unclear. Germline loops: CDR1 MNHEY, CDR2 SVGAGI. V lost 6 bases, J lost 2 bases, and 13 bases lay in between. This CDR3 is built from 14 residues. In DNA form, the CDR3 reads TGTGCCAGCAGACGTGGACGGTTAAACTATGGCTACACCTTC. It codes for CASRRGRLNYGYTF.

This clonotype showed up just a few times. This could be a read error, since a much larger clone is one nucleotide away. The rearrangement joins TRBV5-1 to TRBJ1-1; D unresolved. CDR1 SGHRS and CDR2 YFSETQ come from the germline V gene. This CDR3 spans 14 amino acids. The CDR3 region is CASSLSAGGPETVF. The CDR3 bases are TGCGCCAGCAGCTTGTCCGCGGGCGGCCCTGAGACTGTCTTT.

The chain uses TRBV7-2 and TRBJ2-7; D remains ambiguous. This CDR3 comprises 12 residues. Trimming shortened V by 5 bases and J by 0 bases, and 5 bases separated the two germline ends. Germline V lookup: CDR1 SGHTA, CDR2 FQGNSA. DNA for the CDR3: TGTGCCAGCAGCCATAGCTCCTACGAGCAGTACTTC. It encodes CASSHSSYEQYF.

This clonotype was detected many times. The chain couples TRBV4-1 to TRBJ1-1, with D tentatively TRBD1 (5 bases). Trimming took off 3 bases at V and 10 bases at J, with 15 bases between the two ends. The germline V gene encodes CDR1 MGHRA and CDR2 YSYEKL. The CDR3 has 13 residues. CDR3 nucleotides: TGCGCCAGCAGCCACCCAACAGGCGAGGGAGCTTTCTTT. It specifies CASSHPTGEGAFF.

This clonotype has a count of ten or more. The chain employs TRBV5-6 and TRBJ1-1, with D possibly being TRBD1 (5 bases). V lost 3 bases and J lost 6, with 12 bases in between. In germline, CDR1 is SGHDT, CDR2 YYEEEE. The CDR3 length is 13 residues. The CDR3 nucleotides are TGTGCCAGCAGCTGGGGGGACTTGGCTGAAGCTTTCTTT. It yields the protein CASSWGDLAEAFF.

This clonotype was seen at least ten times. CDR3 protein: CSANIRGGYYNEQFF. As DNA, the CDR3 is TGCAGTGCTAACATAAGGGGGGGCTACTACAATGAGCAGTTCTTC. The V gene is TRBV20-1, the J gene TRBJ2-1, with TRBD2 as a possible D gene (7 bases). V lost 4 bases, J lost 3 bases, and 16 bases lay in between. CDR1 and CDR2 (germline): DFQATT, SNEGSKA (reference sequence). The CDR3 spans 15 residues.

There are a few counts of this clonotype. The chain uses TRBV24-1 and TRBJ2-1, with TRBD1 matching over 9 bases. Germline V lookup: CDR1 KGHDR, CDR2 SFDVKD. The CDR3 runs to 15 residues. V gave up 7 bases and J gave up 3 bases; unmatched junction bases: 6. This CDR3 reads CATSGRDRDYNEQFF. For the CDR3, the DNA is TGTGCCACCAGCGGGCGGGACAGGGACTACAATGAGCAGTTCTTC.

This clonotype was seen repeatedly, ten times or more. The chain joins TRBV19 to TRBJ1-4; no firm D call. Germline V gene lookup returns CDR1 LNHDA and CDR2 SQIVND (reference sequence). Trimming removed 6 bases from V and 11 bases from J, with 10 bases in between. This CDR3 has 11 amino acids. As DNA, the CDR3 is TGTGCCAGTAGCATGGGGTTGAAACTGTTTTTT. Translated, it gives CASSMGLKLFF.

The CDR3 is CASSPASYNSPLHF. The CDR3 DNA reads as TGTGCCAGCAGCCCTGCCTCCTATAATTCACCCCTCCACTTT. The rearrangement links TRBV7-9 to TRBJ1-6, with no clear D. Between the trimmed V and J ends, which lost 5 bases and 0 bases, there was a span of 5 bases. The CDR3 extends over 14 amino acids. Germline V gene sequence: CDR1 SEHNR, CDR2 FQNEAQ (reference sequence). Drawing the rest from reference TRBV7-9 and TRBJ1-6, the complete variable domain is DTGVSQNPRHKITKRGQNVTFRCDPISEHNRLYWYRQTLGQGPEFLTYFQNEAQLEKSRLLSDRFSAERPKGSFSTLEIQRTEQGDSAMYLCASSPASYNSPLHFGNGTRLTVT.

The chain is built from TRBV11-3 and TRBJ2-4; unclear D gene. The ends were cut back, 8 bases at V and 0 bases at J, with 11 bases in the middle. Germline V gene data show CDR1 as SGHNT and CDR2 as YENEEA. CDR3 length: 14 amino acids. CDR3 loop: CASGPRTAKNIQYF. The CDR3 DNA reads as TGTGCCAGCGGGCCCAGAACAGCCAAAAACATTCAGTACTTC.

The rearrangement joins TRBV20-1 to TRBJ1-5, with 12 positions matching TRBD1. Germline V gene data show CDR1 as DFQATT and CDR2 as SNEGSKA (reference sequence). The V segment lost 8 bases and the J segment 7 bases; nucleotides outside the gene matches: 6. CDR3 length equals 13 residues. The CDR3 sequence: CSLGTGGWQPQHF. The CDR3 coding sequence is TGCAGTTTAGGGACAGGGGGCTGGCAGCCCCAGCATTTT.

V usage is TRBV7-9 and J usage is TRBJ2-7; D is unresolved. In germline, CDR1 is SEHNR, CDR2 FQNEAQ (reference sequence). The CDR3 spans 14 residues. Trimming shortened V by 1 base and J by 3 bases, and 10 bases separated the two germline ends. The CDR3 region is CASSLVGRYYEQYF. The CDR3 DNA reads as TGTGCCAGCAGCTTAGTAGGCCGGTACTACGAGCAGTACTTC.

This clonotype showed up many times. The V gene is TRBV2, the J gene TRBJ2-3, with 8 bases identical to TRBD2. The V gene end was trimmed by 8 bases and the J gene end by 2 bases; junction bases not matched to a gene: 12. The germline V gene has CDR1 SNHLY and CDR2 FYNNEI. There are 16 residues in the CDR3. In DNA, the CDR3 is TGTGCCAGCGCCCGGCGTGCGGGGGGTTTCACAGATACGCAGTATTTT. Its translation: CASARRAGGFTDTQYF.

The chain carries TRBV19 and TRBJ2-1, with 8 bases aligning to TRBD2. J was trimmed by 9 bases and V by 3 bases; bases with no gene match: 1. The germline gives CDR1 LNHDA, CDR2 SQIVND (reference sequence). The CDR3 spans 12 residues. This chain's CDR3 is CASSIAGGEQFF. Written as DNA, the CDR3 is TGTGCCAGTAGTATTGCGGGAGGTGAGCAGTTCTTC.

V and J are TRBV2 and TRBJ1-3, with D tentatively TRBD1 (6 bases). The CDR3 totals 16 residues. Germline V gene sequence: CDR1 SNHLY, CDR2 FYNNEI. Trimming shortened V by 6 bases and J by 0 bases, and 15 bases separated the two germline ends. CDR3 region: CASSLKGGISGNTIYF. CDR3 DNA: TGTGCCAGCAGCTTGAAAGGGGGTATCTCTGGAAACACCATATATTTT.

This clonotype was observed many times. The V call is TRBV7-3, the J call TRBJ2-3; 10 nucleotides align to TRBD1. The germline V gene encodes CDR1 SGHTA and CDR2 FQGTGA. This CDR3 comprises 16 residues. The junction had 6 bases not matched to a gene; V was cut back by 5 bases and J by 1 base. CDR3 residues: CASSVTGTGGTDTQYF. The CDR3 DNA sequence: TGTGCCAGCAGCGTCACCGGGACAGGGGGCACAGATACGCAGTATTTT.

Worth noting for this clonotype: A read error may explain this, as a much larger clone is one base away. This chain uses TRBV4-1 with TRBJ1-5; TRBD1 might be the D (6 bases). CDR1 MGHRA and CDR2 YSYEKL come from the germline V gene. This CDR3 contains 15 residues. Trimming took off 1 base at V and 3 bases at J, with 10 bases between the two ends. The CDR3 here is CASSQVGGHNQPQHF. The CDR3 nucleotides are TGCGCCAGCAGCCAAGTTGGGGGGCACAATCAGCCCCAGCATTTT.